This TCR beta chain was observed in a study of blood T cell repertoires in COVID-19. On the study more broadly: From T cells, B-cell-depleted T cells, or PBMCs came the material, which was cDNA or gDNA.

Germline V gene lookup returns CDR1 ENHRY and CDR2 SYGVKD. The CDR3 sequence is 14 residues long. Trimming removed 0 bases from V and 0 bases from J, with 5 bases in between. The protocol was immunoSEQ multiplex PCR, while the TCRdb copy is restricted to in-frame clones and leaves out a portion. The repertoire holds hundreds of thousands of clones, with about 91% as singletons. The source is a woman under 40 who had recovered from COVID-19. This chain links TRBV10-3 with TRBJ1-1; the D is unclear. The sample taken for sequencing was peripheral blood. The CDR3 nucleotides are TGTGCCATCAGTGAGTCTTCGGTGAACACTGAAGCTTTCTTT. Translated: CAISESSVNTEAFF.